The 28 T cell receptor beta chains listed next were all sequenced from one sample in a study of shared clonotypes between healthy human individuals (dated by TCRdb to 2019 to 2021). The library was made by the immunoSEQ multiplex PCR assay. TCRdb limited this immuneACCESS table to in-frame rearrangements with V and J called. A share of clones is missing; checked studies link under half to unresolved V genes, and the rest is unexplained. Present in this sample are 2,500,000 or so clones, under 95% of which were seen just once. In total, the top ten clones hold 0.3% to 0.45% of the sample. Sequenced sample: naive CD4+ T cells from PBMCs. What the cell subset or site label conveys for this sample: CD45RA+ positively selected. Source of these receptors: a man aged 18 to 30 in good health. Some clones in this sample may be carry-over from other donors' samples.

The chain uses TRBV5-1 and TRBJ2-2, with D unresolved. The CDR3 runs to 15 residues. Germline-derived CDR1 and CDR2 are SGHRS and YFSETQ. The V gene lost 0 bases and the J gene lost 3 bases, with 9 bases spanning the gap. The CDR3 sequence: CASSLAGLDTGELFF. CDR3 coding DNA: TGCGCCAGCAGCTTGGCCGGGCTTGACACCGGGGAGCTGTTTTTT.

The chain links TRBV28 to TRBJ1-4; no firm D call. Trimming removed 8 bases from V and 6 bases from J, with 19 bases in between. Germline V gene data show CDR1 as MDHEN and CDR2 as SYDVKM. The CDR3 length is 15 residues. CDR3 DNA: TGTGCCAGCTGTATCGGGCGCCCTCGGGATGAAAAACTGTTTTTT. Residues: CASCIGRPRDEKLFF.

V gene TRBV5-6 combines with J gene TRBJ2-1; a possible D gene is TRBD2 (5 bases). Germline CDR1 is SGHDT and CDR2 is YYEEEE. V lost 5 bases and J 2 bases, leaving 20 bases between the germline ends. This CDR3 has 17 amino acids. In nucleotides, the CDR3 is TGTGCCAGCAGTCCCCGCCGGAGCGGTAAAACCTACAATGAGCAGTTCTTC. Translating it yields CASSPRRSGKTYNEQFF. Full variable domain (rest looked up from reference TRBV5-6 and TRBJ2-1): DAGVTQSPTHLIKTRGQQVTLRCSPKSGHDTVSWYQQALGQGPQFIFQYYEEEERQRGNFPDRFSGHQFPNYSSELNVNALLLGDSALYLCASSPRRSGKTYNEQFFGPGTRLTVL.

V and J are TRBV29-1 and TRBJ2-1; 10 positions match TRBD1. CDR1 and CDR2 (germline): SQVTM, ANQGSEA. The V and J ends lost 6 bases and 4 bases, in that order; junction bases with no gene match: 6. This CDR3 comprises 14 residues. The CDR3 sequence is CSVGRDRGYNEQFF. DNA of the CDR3: TGCAGCGTGGGCCGGGACAGGGGATACAATGAGCAGTTCTTC.

The V and J genes are TRBV6-5 and TRBJ2-7, with D possibly TRBD1 on 7 matching bases. CDR3 length: 15 amino acids. Trimming cost V 7 bases and J 7 bases, with 23 bases left between them. CDR1 MNHEY and CDR2 SVGAGI come from the germline V gene. CDR3 bases: TGTGCCAGCACCCGCGGGGACAGCCCGAGGGGAGAGCAGTACTTC. Protein: CASTRGDSPRGEQYF.

The J gene is TRBJ1-1, the V gene TRBV5-4; a possible D gene is TRBD1 (6 bases). CDR1 and CDR2 from the germline V gene are SGHNT and YYREEE (reference sequence). CDR3 size: 14 residues. Trimming pared 9 bases from V and 4 bases from J, leaving 19 bases between. CDR3 sequence: CATTFGGAVTEAFF. In DNA form, the CDR3 reads TGTGCCACCACTTTTGGGGGGGCGGTCACTGAAGCTTTCTTT.

V gene TRBV7-2 combines with J gene TRBJ2-7; TRBD2 agrees at 8 bases. The J segment lost 3 bases and the V segment lost 5 bases, leaving 12 bases of the junction unmatched. There are 16 residues in the CDR3. Germline CDR1 is SGHTA and CDR2 is FQGNSA. As DNA, the CDR3 is TGTGCCAGCAGCGTACAGTGGATAGCGGGACACTACGAGCAGTACTTC. Its protein is CASSVQWIAGHYEQYF.

The CDR3 nucleotides read TGTGCCAGCAGTTCATCGCCAGGGGGCCGCACTGAAGCTTTCTTT. Amino acid sequence: CASSSSPGGRTEAFF. The chain links TRBV28 to TRBJ1-1; TRBD1 agrees at 8 bases. Germline values: CDR1 MDHEN, CDR2 SYDVKM. V shed 4 bases and J 4 bases; nucleotides not matched to a gene: 8. The CDR3 length is 15 residues.

The rearrangement uses TRBV28 and TRBJ1-5; D gene uncertain. V was cut by 6 bases and J by 4 bases, with 16 bases left in between. Germline V gene sequence: CDR1 MDHEN, CDR2 SYDVKM. CDR3 size: 15 residues. Here the CDR3 reads CASSRPSQGNQPQHF. The CDR3, as DNA: TGTGCCAGCAGCCGACCCTCCCAAGGGAATCAGCCCCAGCATTTT. The full variable domain, rest sourced from reference TRBV28 and TRBJ1-5, is DVKVTQSSRYLVKRTGEKVFLECVQDMDHENMFWYRQDPGLGLRLIYFSYDVKMKEKGDIPEGYSVSREKKERFSLILESASTNQTSMYLCASSRPSQGNQPQHFGDGTRLSIL.

This chain joins TRBV5-1 and TRBJ1-1; D remains ambiguous. Trimming took off 0 bases at V and 0 bases at J, with 15 bases between the two ends. Germline V CDR1 and CDR2: SGHRS, YFSETQ. The CDR3 totals 17 residues. The CDR3 sequence is CASSLGQFGGMNTEAFF. DNA of the CDR3: TGCGCCAGCAGCTTGGGGCAATTCGGAGGGATGAACACTGAAGCTTTCTTT.

The chain carries TRBV6-1 and TRBJ1-5; D perhaps matches TRBD1 (5 bases). This CDR3 has 15 residues. Germline CDR1 and CDR2: MNHNS and SASEGT. V lost 6 bases to trimming and J lost 7 bases, with 19 bases between them. The CDR3 sequence: CASRSAGTRSQPQHF. CDR3 sequence (DNA): TGTGCCAGCAGGTCCGCCGGGACGCGCTCCCAGCCCCAGCATTTT.

The rearrangement joins TRBV21-1 to TRBJ1-4. TRBV21-1 is a known pseudogene. This CDR3 is 16 amino acids long. CDR3 nucleotide sequence: TGTGCCAGCAGCAATTCGGAAGGAGCTTTTGAGGAAAAACTGTTTTTT. Amino acid sequence: CASSNSEGAFEEKLFF.

Turning to this clone: The same CDR3 is also encoded by other DNA sequences in this sample. The chain joins TRBV7-9 to TRBJ1-2; D is ambiguous. The germline V and J ends were trimmed by 6 bases and 2 bases, with 13 bases remaining between them. CDR1 and CDR2 (germline): SEHNR, FQNEAQ (reference sequence). This CDR3 contains 14 residues. CDR3 in DNA: TGTGCCAGCAGTCGGGCGGGCGGAAACTATGGCTACACCTTC. Translating it yields CASSRAGGNYGYTF.

This chain joins TRBV29-1 and TRBJ2-1; 16 nucleotides line up with TRBD2. V trimming: 7 bases; J trimming: 1 base; junction bases outside the gene matches: 4. Germline assignment: CDR1 SQVTM and CDR2 ANQGSEA. CDR3 size: 16 residues. CDR3: CSATGLAGGSYNEQFF. In nucleotides, the CDR3 is TGCAGCGCTACGGGACTAGCGGGAGGGTCCTACAATGAGCAGTTCTTC.

The genes are TRBV7-2 and TRBJ2-3; 8 nucleotides match TRBD1. The length of the CDR3 is 17 residues. Germline V gene data show CDR1 as SGHTA and CDR2 as FQGNSA. J gave up 4 bases and V 4 bases, and 13 bases lay outside the gene matches. Here the CDR3 reads CASSSGDAGGVADTQYF. The CDR3 DNA sequence: TGTGCCAGCAGCTCGGGGGACGCAGGGGGCGTCGCAGATACGCAGTATTTT.

The V gene is TRBV28, the J gene TRBJ2-1; 16 nucleotides line up with TRBD2. V lost 3 bases to trimming and J lost 3 bases; unmatched junction nucleotides: 5. The CDR3 consists of 18 residues. Germline V lookup: CDR1 MDHEN, CDR2 SYDVKM. The CDR3 protein is CASSLGLAGGRGYNEQFF. The DNA of the CDR3 is TGTGCCAGCAGTTTGGGACTAGCGGGAGGGAGGGGCTACAATGAGCAGTTCTTC.

This rearrangement joins TRBV19 to TRBJ1-3; no reliable D call. The V gene's germline CDR1 is LNHDA and CDR2 SQIVND (reference sequence). The CDR3 is 14 amino acids. V lost 6 bases to trimming and J lost 2 bases, with 11 bases between them. CDR3 loop: CASRNIFAGNTIYF. The CDR3 nucleotides read TGTGCCAGTAGAAATATCTTTGCTGGAAACACCATATATTTT.

V and J are TRBV5-8 and TRBJ2-2; tentatively, D is TRBD1 (6 bases). The V gene lost 4 bases and the J gene lost 3 bases, with 19 bases spanning the gap. Germline lookup yields CDR1 SGHTS and CDR2 YDEGEE. This CDR3 spans 17 amino acids. CDR3 bases: TGTGCCAGCAGCGCCCCTAGGTCGGGACACGACACCGGGGAGCTGTTTTTT. Its protein is CASSAPRSGHDTGELFF.

The chain joins TRBV6-6 to TRBJ2-5; perhaps TRBD2 as D (5 bases). The end of the DNA is better explained by TRBJ2-7, so the J call may be wrong. This CDR3 has 14 amino acids. Germline CDR1 MNHNY, CDR2 SVGAGI (reference sequence). CDR3 amino acids: CASTPGGASYEQYF. CDR3 in DNA: TGTGCCAGCACCCCCGGAGGAGCATCCTACGAGCAGTACTTC.

The chain employs TRBV6-5 and TRBJ1-2; D not certain. Trimming removed 0 bases at V and 8 bases at J, with 10 bases between. The CDR3 is 13 amino acids. Germline values: CDR1 MNHEY, CDR2 SVGAGI. The CDR3 nucleotides read TGTGCCAGCAGTTACTCCCAAGAGAGGGGCTACACCTTC. Its translation is CASSYSQERGYTF.

The V call is TRBV5-6, the J call TRBJ2-1; maybe TRBD2 (7 bases). Germline V gene data show CDR1 as SGHDT and CDR2 as YYEEEE. CDR3 length: 16 residues. The V gene lost 6 bases and the J gene lost 0 bases, with 16 bases spanning the gap. CDR3 nucleotides: TGTGCCAGCACCGGGGGGCCTATAAGCTCCTACAATGAGCAGTTCTTC. Amino acid sequence: CASTGGPISSYNEQFF.

This sequence joins TRBV9 and TRBJ1-1; D call uncertain. CDR1 and CDR2 from the germline V gene are SGDLS and YYNGEE. V was pared by 0 bases and J by 5 bases, with 11 bases between. This CDR3 is 14 amino acids long. Written as DNA, the CDR3 is TGTGCCAGCAGCGTAGTACAGCGGATGACTGAAGCTTTCTTT. Its protein is CASSVVQRMTEAFF.

This chain connects TRBV6-6 to TRBJ1-5; tentative D call: TRBD1 (5 bases). V lost 8 bases and J lost 0, with 14 bases in between. The germline V gene encodes CDR1 MNHNY and CDR2 SVGAGI (reference sequence). This CDR3 has 15 residues. CDR3 coding DNA: TGTGCCAGCCAAACAGGAAGGAATAGCAATCAGCCCCAGCATTTT. Protein: CASQTGRNSNQPQHF.

The rearrangement uses TRBV5-1 and TRBJ2-1; D may correspond to TRBD1 or TRBD2 (5 bases each). The germline V and J ends were trimmed by 7 bases and 7 bases, with 18 bases remaining between them. There are 14 residues in the CDR3. Germline V lookup: CDR1 SGHRS, CDR2 YFSETQ. CDR3: CASCRGDGRNEQFF. The CDR3 DNA reads TGCGCCAGCTGTCGGGGCGACGGTAGGAATGAGCAGTTCTTC.

This chain joins TRBV27 and TRBJ2-2, with 7 bases aligning to TRBD2. V lost 4 bases, J lost 4 bases, and 12 bases stayed unmatched. Germline V lookup: CDR1 MNHEY, CDR2 SMNVEV (reference sequence). The CDR3 runs to 17 residues. This CDR3 reads CASSSPLTSEITGELFF. Written as DNA, the CDR3 is TGTGCCAGCAGTTCTCCTCTCACTAGCGAGATCACCGGGGAGCTGTTTTTT.

This clone was recorded once. The genes are TRBV6-5 and TRBJ2-2; D might be TRBD1 (6 bases). The ends were cut back, 5 bases at V and 1 base at J, with 11 bases in the middle. The CDR3 length is 15 residues. Per germline, CDR1 MNHEY and CDR2 SVGAGI. This CDR3 is CASSADSQNTGELFF. The CDR3 coding sequence is TGTGCCAGCAGTGCGGACAGCCAGAACACCGGGGAGCTGTTTTTT.

The chain has TRBV25-1 and TRBJ2-1; no clear D. CDR1 and CDR2 (germline): MGHDK, SYGVNS. The CDR3 length is 13 residues. V lost 2 bases and J lost 4, with 6 bases in between. CDR3 sequence: CASSEQLYNEQFF. CDR3 coding DNA: TGTGCCAGCAGTGAACAGCTGTACAATGAGCAGTTCTTC.

This clone was counted once. Other DNA sequences of this sample code for an identical CDR3. This chain uses TRBV5-6 with TRBJ2-5; D not certain. CDR1 SGHDT and CDR2 YYEEEE come from the germline V gene. The CDR3 loop spans 11 amino acids. V was pared by 4 bases and J by 2 bases, with 3 bases between. CDR3 protein: CASSAQETQYF. The CDR3 region has the DNA TGTGCCAGCAGCGCTCAAGAGACCCAGTACTTC.